Below, 21 T cell receptor beta chains from the same sample are listed, as sequenced in a study of blood T cell repertoires in COVID-19. The protocol was immunoSEQ multiplex PCR, while the TCRdb copy is restricted to in-frame clones and leaves out a portion. This sample has some 200,000 clones, with around 90% found just once. Sequenced input: peripheral blood. Source of these receptors: a man between 65 and 80 years old with acute or convalescent COVID-19.

A remark on this clone: Other nucleotide sequences from this sample produce the same CDR3. The chain is built from TRBV29-1 and TRBJ1-3; no clear D gene. Germline CDR1 SQVTM, CDR2 ANQGSEA. This CDR3 contains 13 residues. V was shortened by 3 bases and J by 0 bases, with 6 bases between the two germline ends. This CDR3 reads CSVDGGSGNTIYF. CDR3 sequence (DNA): TGCAGCGTTGATGGAGGCTCTGGAAACACCATATATTTT.

The chain joins TRBV5-1 to TRBJ1-1; D gene uncertain. The CDR3 totals 15 residues. The germline gives CDR1 SGHRS, CDR2 YFSETQ. V lost 1 base, J lost 2 bases, and 12 bases lay in between. CDR3 region: CASSLSRISNTEAFF. CDR3 nucleotides: TGCGCCAGCAGCTTGTCCAGAATCTCTAACACTGAAGCTTTCTTT.

J is TRBJ2-1 and V is TRBV5-1; tentative D call: TRBD2 (5 bases). The germline V gene has CDR1 SGHRS and CDR2 YFSETQ. The CDR3 loop spans 15 amino acids. V was clipped by 3 bases and J by 0 bases, with 10 bases between them. Here the CDR3 DNA reads TGCGCCAGCAGCTATCTTACTAGCTCCTACAATGAGCAGTTCTTC. It encodes CASSYLTSSYNEQFF.

A word on this clone: One end of the junction is discordant with germline, which a read error may explain. CDR3 sequence: CARSPGQGGYGYTF. The CDR3 DNA sequence: TGTGCCCGGAGTCCGGGACAGGGGGGTTATGGCTACACCTTC. This chain links TRBV30 with TRBJ1-2; the match to TRBD1 covers 11 bases. The CDR3 spans 14 residues. Germline CDR1 GTSNPN, CDR2 SVGIG (reference sequence).

The V gene is TRBV27, the J gene TRBJ2-5, with a tentative D call TRBD2 (6 bases). The CDR3 covers 13 residues. The germline V gene has CDR1 MNHEY and CDR2 SMNVEV (reference sequence). V was cut by 2 bases and J by 7 bases, with 11 bases left in between. The CDR3 is CASSLERGGTQYF. CDR3 coding DNA: TGTGCCAGCAGTTTAGAGAGGGGAGGGACCCAGTACTTC.

This rearrangement joins TRBV6-5 to TRBJ2-7; 7 bases are shared with TRBD1. The CDR3 contains 15 residues. V gave up 10 bases and J gave up 3 bases; unmatched junction bases: 15. The germline V gene has CDR1 MNHEY and CDR2 SVGAGI. CDR3 sequence (DNA): TGTGCCACACAAAAGGGGACACAGGGGATCTACGAGCAGTACTTC. Its translation is CATQKGTQGIYEQYF.

The V gene is TRBV6-1, the J gene TRBJ1-2; D unresolved. This CDR3 has 12 amino acids. From germline, CDR1 is MNHNS and CDR2 SASEGT. V shed 3 bases and J shed 8 bases, with 10 bases lying between them. CDR3 nucleotides: TGTGCCAGCAGTGAGTCGGTGAACGGCTACACCTTC. Protein product: CASSESVNGYTF.

The chain combines TRBV12-3 or TRBV12-4 with TRBJ2-1; TRBD1 might be the D (6 bases). CDR3 length: 13 residues. With 5 bases removed from V and 8 bases from J, the gap between germline ends came to 13 bases. This CDR3 reads CASSQKKGDEQFF. As DNA, the CDR3 is TGTGCCAGCAGTCAAAAAAAGGGGGATGAGCAGTTCTTC.

This clone showed up just a few times. The chain couples TRBV25-1 to TRBJ2-1, with TRBD2 matching over 9 bases. CDR1 is MGHDK and CDR2 is SYGVNS in the germline V gene. The CDR3 is made up of 15 amino acids. Trimming removed 3 bases from V and 2 bases from J; junction bases left unmatched: 2. Here the CDR3 DNA reads TGTGCCAGCAGTGATAGCGGGAGACCCTACAATGAGCAGTTCTTC. This gives the protein CASSDSGRPYNEQFF.

V and J are TRBV5-1 and TRBJ2-7; D is unclear. Germline CDR1 reads SGHRS; CDR2 reads YFSETQ. Trimming left V 4 bases short and J 0 bases short, with 14 bases between. The CDR3 spans 15 residues. This CDR3 reads CASSIRSDSSYEQYF. CDR3 sequence (DNA): TGCGCCAGCAGCATAAGGAGCGATAGCTCCTACGAGCAGTACTTC.

Here the CDR3 DNA reads TGTGCCAGCAGCCAAGAAACGGGACACTTCCCTGGTGGCTACACCTTC. Amino acids: CASSQETGHFPGGYTF. The chain has TRBV3-1 (or the pseudogene TRBV3-2) and TRBJ1-2, with TRBD1 as a possible D gene (6 bases). The CDR3 has 16 amino acids. The germline V gene encodes CDR1 LGHDT and CDR2 YNNKEL (reference sequence). V was trimmed by 0 bases and J by 7 bases, leaving 18 bases between them.

This sequence joins TRBV7-6 and TRBJ2-7, with D possibly TRBD1 on 6 matching bases. V was shortened by 8 bases and J by 1 base, with 18 bases between the two germline ends. This CDR3 region has 15 residues. CDR1 and CDR2 from the germline V gene are SGHVS and FNYEAQ. CDR3 amino acids: CASAKAARGSYEQYF. CDR3 in DNA: TGTGCCAGCGCCAAAGCGGCGAGGGGGTCCTACGAGCAGTACTTC.

The rearrangement joins TRBV11-2 to TRBJ2-7; D is perhaps TRBD1 (7 bases). CDR1 SGHAT and CDR2 FQNNGV come from the germline V gene. Deletions cut 4 bases from V and 1 base from J, with 14 bases between. The CDR3 is 15 residues long. CDR3 bases: TGTGCCAGCAGCTCGGAGGGGACAGCATCCTACGAGCAGTACTTC. Protein: CASSSEGTASYEQYF.

The J gene is TRBJ2-1, the V gene TRBV28; D might be TRBD1 (6 bases). V lost 2 bases and J lost 4, with 12 bases in between. Germline assignment: CDR1 MDHEN and CDR2 SYDVKM. The CDR3 consists of 15 residues. CDR3 in DNA: TGTGCCAGCAGTTTACGGCCAGGGGTTTACAATGAGCAGTTCTTC. Protein: CASSLRPGVYNEQFF.

As regards this clone: The sample has other DNA sequences that encode this CDR3 too. The genes are TRBV19 and TRBJ1-5; D is uncertain. The germline CDR1 and CDR2 sequences are LNHDA and SQIVND (reference sequence). CDR3 size: 16 residues. Trimming left V 0 bases short and J 2 bases short, with 11 bases between. Here the CDR3 reads CASSIDRGGGNQPQHF. The CDR3 nucleotides read TGTGCCAGTAGTATAGATCGAGGAGGCGGCAATCAGCCCCAGCATTTT.

Written as DNA, the CDR3 is TGTGCCTGGAGCCACAGGGAGATCTATGGCTACACCTTC. It is translated as CAWSHREIYGYTF. V and J are TRBV30 and TRBJ1-2; a weak D match, TRBD1 (6 bases). V lost 3 bases to trimming and J lost 4 bases, with 12 bases between them. The germline V gene has CDR1 GTSNPN and CDR2 SVGIG (reference sequence). The CDR3 extends over 13 amino acids.

This clone has a single count. CDR3 coding DNA: TGTGCCAGCAGTTACTCCTCGACAAGCAATCAGCCCCAGCATTTT. It specifies CASSYSSTSNQPQHF. The chain carries TRBV6-2 or TRBV6-3 and TRBJ1-5; unclear D gene. V was shortened by 0 bases and J by 1 base, with 7 bases between the two germline ends. The CDR3 covers 15 residues. Germline V gives CDR1 MNHEY, CDR2 SVGEGT.

The V gene is TRBV6-1, the J gene TRBJ1-1; no reliable D call. CDR1 and CDR2 (germline): MNHNS, SASEGT. This CDR3 spans 14 amino acids. The ends were cut back, 3 bases at V and 7 bases at J, with 15 bases in the middle. The chain's CDR3 is CASSEGSRSGEAFF. CDR3 DNA sequence: TGTGCCAGCAGTGAGGGGTCCAGAAGCGGTGAAGCTTTCTTT.

The V call is TRBV6-1, the J call TRBJ1-4, with TRBD1 identical over 10 bases. In germline, CDR1 is MNHNS, CDR2 SASEGT. V lost 4 bases to trimming and J lost 7 bases; unmatched junction nucleotides: 9. The CDR3 contains 16 residues. Written as DNA, the CDR3 is TGTGCCAGCAGTGTACCTTCCGGGACAGGGGTTGAAAAACTGTTTTTT. Translation gives CASSVPSGTGVEKLFF.

The rearrangement links TRBV11-3 to TRBJ2-3; 9 nucleotides match TRBD1. Germline V gene sequence: CDR1 SGHNT, CDR2 YENEEA. This CDR3 has 15 amino acids. The V gene end was trimmed by 3 bases and the J gene end by 4 bases; junction bases not matched to a gene: 5. As DNA, the CDR3 is TGTGCCAGCAGCTTCGGGACAGGGAGCGCAGATACGCAGTATTTT. Protein: CASSFGTGSADTQYF.

This chain uses TRBV2 with TRBJ2-7, with a possible D match to TRBD2 (6 bases). Trimming took off 2 bases at V and 7 bases at J, with 12 bases between the two ends. The CDR3 is 13 residues long. Germline V gives CDR1 SNHLY, CDR2 FYNNEI. The CDR3 DNA follows: TGTGCCAGCAGTGAAAACGTTGGGAGGGAGCAGTACTTC. Protein sequence: CASSENVGREQYF. The full variable domain, with the rest looked up from reference TRBV2 and TRBJ2-7, is EPEVTQTPSHQVTQMGQEVILRCVPISNHLYFYWYRQILGQKVEFLVSFYNNEISEKSEIFDDQFSVERPDGSNFTLKIRSTKLEDSAMYFCASSENVGREQYFGPGTRLTVT.